This paragraph reports one TCR beta chain. Its antigen specificity is not known. There are no base qualities to consult, and no much larger clone falls within one base. To estimate absolute template abundance from read counts, synthetic TCR analog templates were spiked into each PCR. The immunoSEQ assay used bias-controlled V and J gene primers to amplify TCRbeta CDR3 regions from genomic DNA. Sequencing of rearranged TCRbeta segments was performed at approximately 20X coverage. The original methods were these. Sequencing errors were corrected by clustering, and CDR3s were annotated against IMGT so that V, D and J genes could be assigned. Downstream analyses used only productive TCRbeta rearrangements, leaving out any out-of-frame or stop-codon sequences. Clonality was computed as one minus Shannon entropy normalized by the log of the number of unique productive sequences. Fisher's exact test with Benjamini-Hochberg correction, at a threshold of adjusted p below 0.01, was used to find clones that differed between time points or between blood and tumor. What TCRdb holds here is the immuneACCESS table cut down to in-frame rearrangements. Part of the clones is not present; checked against another copy, under half of the missing clones reflect an unresolved V gene, and the others are unexplained. That table furnishes V, J and clone size, whereas the DNA furnished D and trimming. Present in this sample are around 110,000 clones, under 95% of which were seen just once. The ten largest clones take up around 4% of the sample.

The germline V gene gives CDR1 as LGHNA and CDR2 as YNFKEQ. V has 8 bases trimmed and J has 0 bases trimmed; junction bases matching no gene number 9. Measured from the cysteine to the phenylalanine, the CDR3 is 16 residues long. Only the CDR3 part of the read is kept: 48 bases, read in frame from the first base. According to the study, the label for this sample's time point signals: peripheral blood 6 weeks after treatment start. A total of some 30 patients with locally advanced or metastatic urothelial carcinoma, treated at Memorial Sloan Kettering on a trial protocol, made up the cohort. Peripheral blood mononuclear cells were collected pretreatment and during treatment, with between 1 and 8 total time points obtained per patient. The Qiagen DNeasy Blood extraction kit was used to purify genomic DNA from total PBMCs and tumor samples. Collected pretreatment and during treatment, PBMCs were isolated and stored as previously described.

These data belong to a study of PD-L1 blockade in urothelial cancer (dated by TCRdb to the late 2010s). For the wider study: Therapy was started in 2014 for all patients, and atezolizumab 1,200 mg was administered intravenously every 3 weeks. About 90% of the roughly 29 patients were identified as males with urothelial cancer of bladder origin, and a prior smoking history was reported by 18 of 29 patients. Pretreatment tumor samples and matched peripheral blood, collected serially before and after atezolizumab treatment, underwent TCR sequencing. In the same patients, pretreatment tumors underwent whole exome sequencing and RNA sequencing in addition to TCR sequencing. Durable clinical benefit was defined as progression-free survival longer than 6 months, and TCR features were also tested against progression-free and overall survival. Blood samples yielded a median of roughly 140,000 T cells and approximately 83,000 unique TCRs, with median clonality roughly 0.085. An ECOG performance status of 0 or 1 was recorded for the patients, and 0 to 3 prior chemotherapy regimens had been received by the patients. The study was an exploratory multi-omic analysis of somatic, immune and clinical correlates of response to PD-L1 blockade with atezolizumab in urothelial cancer. Several patients achieved durable clinical benefit and approximately 20 did not. Blood samples were analyzed 3 weeks after the start of treatment (second dose) and 6 weeks after the start of treatment. Pretreatment blood TCR-seq was available for about 30 patients, at least one posttreatment blood collection was obtained for around 24 patients, and tumor TCR-seq was available for around 24 patients. The paper as a whole reports these results and caveats: Because the sample size was small (n ≈ 31) and many exploratory analyses were performed, the results are intended to be hypothesis-generating. A pretreatment peripheral blood TCR clonality below the median was linked to improved progression-free and overall survival. Greater expansion of tumor-associated TCR clones in peripheral blood 3 weeks after the start of treatment was observed in patients with durable benefit (n of about 20, p = 0.022).

The rearranged segments are TRBV4-2 and TRBJ2-5, and 10 junctional nucleotides match TRBD2. Sequencing used PBMCs, obtained around atezolizumab (anti-PD-L1) treatment. The clonotype originates from a man aged 55 to 69 with urothelial cancer. The DNA sequence reads TGTGCCAGCTCCTCGGGACTAGCGTCGTACCAAGAGACCCAGTACTTC. This translates into CASSSGLASYQETQYF.